This T cell receptor (beta chain) was documented in a study of T cell changes during pregnancy in multiple sclerosis. CDR3 length: 16 residues. Unmatched junction bases numbered 10, after V lost 4 bases and J lost 5 bases. Per the germline V gene, CDR1 is SGHKS and CDR2 is YYEKEE (reference sequence). The method was immunoSEQ multiplex PCR; TCRdb's version includes in-frame clones alone and lacks a portion of them. In the table there are 39,000 or so clones, 90% to 95% of which are singletons. The chain is built from TRBV5-5 and TRBJ2-2; 8 nucleotides line up with TRBD1. The receptor comes from a female donor with multiple sclerosis, enrolled in a pregnancy study. Sequenced here: CD8+ T cells from peripheral blood mononuclear cells, sampled in the third trimester of pregnancy. CDR3 DNA sequence: TGTGCCAGCAGCACGACGGGACAGGCTGGGACCGGGGAGCTGTTTTTT. Its translation: CASSTTGQAGTGELFF. Based on the CDR3 plus reference TRBV5-5 and TRBJ2-2, the full variable domain is DAGVTQSPTHLIKTRGQQVTLRCSPISGHKSVSWYQQVLGQGPQFIFQYYEKEERGRGNFPDRFSARQFPNYSSELNVNALLLGDSALYLCASSTTGQAGTGELFFGEGSRLTVL.